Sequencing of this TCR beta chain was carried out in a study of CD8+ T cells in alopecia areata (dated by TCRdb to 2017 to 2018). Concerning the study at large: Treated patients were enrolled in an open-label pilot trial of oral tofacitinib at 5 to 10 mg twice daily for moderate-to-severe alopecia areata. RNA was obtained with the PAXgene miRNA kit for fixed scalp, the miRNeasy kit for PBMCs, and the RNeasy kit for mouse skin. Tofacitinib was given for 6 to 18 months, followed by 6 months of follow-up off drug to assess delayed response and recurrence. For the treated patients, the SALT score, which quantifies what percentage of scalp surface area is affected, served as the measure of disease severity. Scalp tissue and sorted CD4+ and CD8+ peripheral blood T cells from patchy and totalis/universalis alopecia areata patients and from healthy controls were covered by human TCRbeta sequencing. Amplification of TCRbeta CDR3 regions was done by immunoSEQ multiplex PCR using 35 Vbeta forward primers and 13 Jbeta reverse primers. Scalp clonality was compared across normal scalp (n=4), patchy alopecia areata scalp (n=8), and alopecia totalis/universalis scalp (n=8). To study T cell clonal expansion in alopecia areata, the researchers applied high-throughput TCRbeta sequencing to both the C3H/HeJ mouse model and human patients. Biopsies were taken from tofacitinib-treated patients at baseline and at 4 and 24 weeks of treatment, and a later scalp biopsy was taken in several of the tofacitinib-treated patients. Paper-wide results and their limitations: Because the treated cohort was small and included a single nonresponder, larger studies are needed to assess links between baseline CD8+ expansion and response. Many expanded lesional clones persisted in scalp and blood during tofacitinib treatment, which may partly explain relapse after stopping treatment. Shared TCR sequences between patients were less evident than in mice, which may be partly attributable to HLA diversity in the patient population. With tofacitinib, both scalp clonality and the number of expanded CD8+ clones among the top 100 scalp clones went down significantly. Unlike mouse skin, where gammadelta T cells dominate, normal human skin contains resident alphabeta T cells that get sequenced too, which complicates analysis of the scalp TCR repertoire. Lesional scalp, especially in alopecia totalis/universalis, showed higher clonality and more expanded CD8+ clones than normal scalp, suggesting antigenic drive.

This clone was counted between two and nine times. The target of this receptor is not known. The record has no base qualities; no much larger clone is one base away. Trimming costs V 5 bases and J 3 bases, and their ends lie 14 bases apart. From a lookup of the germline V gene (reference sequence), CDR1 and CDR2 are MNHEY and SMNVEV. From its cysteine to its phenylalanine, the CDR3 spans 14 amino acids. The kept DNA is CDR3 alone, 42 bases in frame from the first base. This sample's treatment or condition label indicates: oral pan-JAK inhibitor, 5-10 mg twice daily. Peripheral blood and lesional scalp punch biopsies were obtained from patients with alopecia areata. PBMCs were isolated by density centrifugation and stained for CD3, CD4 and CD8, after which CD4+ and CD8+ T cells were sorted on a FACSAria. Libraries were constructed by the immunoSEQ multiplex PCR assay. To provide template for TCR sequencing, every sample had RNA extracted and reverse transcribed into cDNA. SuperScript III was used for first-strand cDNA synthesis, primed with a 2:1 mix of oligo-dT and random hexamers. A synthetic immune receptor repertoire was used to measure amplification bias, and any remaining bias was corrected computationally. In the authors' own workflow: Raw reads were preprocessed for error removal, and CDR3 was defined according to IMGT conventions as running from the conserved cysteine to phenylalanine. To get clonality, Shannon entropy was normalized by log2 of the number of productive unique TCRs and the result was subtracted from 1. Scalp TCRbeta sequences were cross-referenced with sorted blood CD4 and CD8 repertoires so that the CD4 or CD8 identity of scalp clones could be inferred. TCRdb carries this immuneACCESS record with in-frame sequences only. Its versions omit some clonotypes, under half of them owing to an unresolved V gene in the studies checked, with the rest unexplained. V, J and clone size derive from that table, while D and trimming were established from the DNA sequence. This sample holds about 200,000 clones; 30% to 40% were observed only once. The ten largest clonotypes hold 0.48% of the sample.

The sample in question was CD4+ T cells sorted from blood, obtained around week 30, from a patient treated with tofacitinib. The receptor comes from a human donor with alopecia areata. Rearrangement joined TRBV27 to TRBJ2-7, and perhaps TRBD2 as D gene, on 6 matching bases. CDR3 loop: CASSPRELFYEQYF. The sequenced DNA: TGTGCCAGCAGTCCACGGGAGTTGTTCTACGAGCAGTACTTC.